Presented here are 21 T cell receptor beta chains from one specimen sequenced in a study of tumor-infiltrating lymphocytes in primary liver carcinoma. Making TCR beta cDNA involved 400 to 600 ng total RNA and a constant-region primer. Generation of the TCR beta libraries relied on three nested multiplex PCR rounds using slightly modified ARM-PCR. A C-beta reverse primer and TRBV1-TRBV30 forward primers served in each of the first two PCR rounds, at around 10 cycles apiece. MiXCR was run by TCRdb on the multiplex PCR reads, yielding one entry per CDR3 protein. The profile shows about 330,000 distinct CDR3 sequences, less than 65% of them singletons. Unsorted whole blood supplied the RNA, and germline DNA was extracted too. The sample taken for sequencing was peripheral blood. The receptors derive from a man aged 40-49 years with primary liver carcinoma and hepatitis B virus infection.

The sample holds many counts of this clonotype. The J gene is TRBJ2-7, the V gene TRBV6-1; 9 positions match TRBD1. J gave up 6 bases and V 5 bases, and 5 bases lay outside the gene matches. The length of the CDR3 is 13 residues. CDR1 and CDR2 (germline): MNHNS, SASEGT. The CDR3 region has the DNA TGTGCCAGCAGTTGGGACAGGGCCGTCGAGCAGTACTTC. It yields the protein CASSWDRAVEQYF.

This clonotype was observed a few times. The chain is built from TRBV7-9 and TRBJ2-5, with 8 bases identical to TRBD2. The V gene's germline CDR1 is SEHNR and CDR2 FQNEAQ (reference sequence). The CDR3 runs 14 residues. V lost 7 bases and J lost 7; bases outside the gene matches: 11. The CDR3 is CASNKLAEAGTQYF. The DNA for the CDR3 is TGTGCCAGCAACAAACTAGCGGAGGCGGGGACCCAGTACTTC.

As concerns this clonotype: The CDR3 does not close with the conserved phenylalanine or tryptophan, likely indicating a read error. It is unclear where the CDR3 begins or ends on the DNA, so no DNA is shown, and the CDR3 is as TCRdb lists it. This chain connects TRBV11-2 to TRBJ2-3; the table gives TRBD1 as D, unverified against the DNA. The CDR3 totals 15 residues, both ends included. Per the germline V gene, CDR1 is SGHAT and CDR2 is FQNNGV. The CDR3 protein is CASSLTRAGTDTPYI.

Comment on this clonotype: No conserved phenylalanine or tryptophan is present at the end of the CDR3, so a read error is the likely explanation. The chain joins TRBV4-3 to TRBJ2-4; the match to TRBD2 covers 11 bases. This CDR3 comprises 19 residues. V trimming: 4 bases; J trimming: 5 bases; junction bases outside the gene matches: 16. Germline V gene sequence: CDR1 LGHNA, CDR2 YSLEER. The CDR3 loop is CASSRRVAGGSPGENIQYS. CDR3 nucleotides: TGCGCCAGCAGCCGGCGAGTAGCGGGGGGGTCCCCTGGGGAAAACATTCAGTACTCC.

This clonotype was detected ten times or more. This chain uses TRBV5-5 with TRBJ2-7, with TRBD1 matching over 7 bases. This CDR3 is 14 amino acids long. J was trimmed by 0 bases and V by 1 base; bases with no gene match: 1. Germline values: CDR1 SGHKS, CDR2 YYEKEE (reference sequence). As DNA, the CDR3 is TGTGCCAGCAGCTTGACAGGGGCCTCCTACGAGCAGTACTTC. Translating it yields CASSLTGASYEQYF.

Comments on this clonotype: This sequence may be a read error, since a much larger clone differs from it by one base. V gene TRBV29-1 combines with J gene TRBJ2-7; 7 bases map to TRBD1. Germline CDR1 reads SQVTM; CDR2 reads ANQGSEA. Germline trimming cut 5 bases from V and 3 bases from J; bases unmatched to any gene: 4. The CDR3 sequence is 12 residues long. CDR3 loop: CSVQTGVYEQYF. CDR3 DNA: TGCAGCGTTCAAACAGGGGTCTACGAGCAGTACTTC.

About this clonotype: This is likely a read error, given that the CDR3 carries no conserved phenylalanine or tryptophan at its end. This chain links TRBV11-2 with TRBJ2-3; 9 positions match TRBD1. The V and J ends lost 11 bases and 1 base, in that order; junction bases with no gene match: 16. Germline assignment: CDR1 SGHAT and CDR2 FQNNGV. This CDR3 contains 17 residues. CDR3 nucleotide sequence: TGTGCCGGCAACCGGGACAGGGCTCGGTCGGGCACAGATACGCAGTATTCT. Translation: CAGNRDRARSGTDTQYS.

Comments on this clonotype: This may stem from a read error, because a much larger clone lies one nucleotide away. The chain links TRBV5-6 to TRBJ2-1; possible D gene TRBD1, 5 bases. Germline lookup yields CDR1 SGHDT and CDR2 YYEEEE. The CDR3 totals 16 residues. Trimming removed 3 bases at V and 7 bases at J, with 20 bases between. CDR3: CASSSSGREDPNEQFF. DNA for the CDR3: TGTGCCAGCAGCTCCTCCGGCAGGGAAGATCCTAATGAGCAGTTCTTC. Using reference TRBV5-6 and TRBJ2-1 for the parts outside the CDR3, the full variable domain is DAGVTQSPTHLIKTRGQQVTLRCSPKSGHDTVSWYQQALGQGPQFIFQYYEEEERQRGNFPDRFSGHQFPNYSSELNVNALLLGDSALYLCASSSSGREDPNEQFFGPGTRLTVL.

A few counts support this clonotype. This rearrangement joins TRBV10-3 to TRBJ1-5, with D perhaps TRBD1 (5 bases). Per germline, CDR1 ENHRY and CDR2 SYGVKD. Trimming left V 2 bases short and J 1 base short, with 12 bases between. The CDR3 runs 16 residues. CDR3 amino acids: CAISELGVDSNQPQHF. Written as DNA, the CDR3 is TGTGCCATCAGTGAGCTAGGGGTGGACAGCAATCAGCCCCAGCATTTT.

To note about this clonotype: A single base separates this from a much larger clone, so it may be a read error. This chain connects TRBV6-5 to TRBJ1-2, with D tentatively TRBD1 (6 bases). Germline V gene lookup returns CDR1 MNHEY and CDR2 SVGAGI. The CDR3 is 15 amino acids. This CDR3 reads CANSYGETGRRGYTF. The CDR3 coding sequence is TGTGCCAACAGTTACGGGGAAACAGGGCGTCGGGGCTACACCTTC.

This clonotype was observed at least ten times. V is TRBV5-4 and J is TRBJ2-1; unclear D gene. Germline values: CDR1 SGHNT, CDR2 YYREEE (reference sequence). The CDR3 loop spans 11 amino acids. Trimming cost V 4 bases and J 8 bases, with 7 bases left between them. CDR3 in DNA: TGTGCCAGCAGCATTGGCGATGAGCAGTTCTTC. Encoded protein: CASSIGDEQFF.

This clonotype was seen more than once but under ten times. The chain links TRBV5-1 to TRBJ2-5; 10 bases are a match to TRBD1. This CDR3 has 15 residues. V was pared by 4 bases and J by 4 bases, with 7 bases of the junction left unmatched. The germline gives CDR1 SGHRS, CDR2 YFSETQ. The CDR3 bases are TGCGCCAGCAGCACGACAGGGGGCAGGGGAGAGACCCAGTACTTC. Its translation: CASSTTGGRGETQYF. The full variable domain, its missing parts supplied by reference TRBV5-1 and TRBJ2-5, is KAGVTQTPRYLIKTRGQQVTLSCSPISGHRSVSWYQQTPGQGLQFLFEYFSETQRNKGNFPGRFSGRQFSNSRSEMNVSTLELGDSALYLCASSTTGGRGETQYFGPGTRLLVL.

The CDR3 coding sequence is TGTGCCAGTGGCTTAGTTTCCCCTAGGGCCGAGCAGTACTTC. It yields the protein CASGLVSPRAEQYF. The chain employs TRBV11-2 and TRBJ2-7; D is unclear. CDR1 and CDR2 (germline): SGHAT, FQNNGV. The CDR3 is 14 residues long. V shed 9 bases and J shed 6 bases, with 21 bases lying between them.

The V call is TRBV11-1, the J call TRBJ2-7; D might be TRBD1 or TRBD2, each matching 5 bases. CDR3 length: 13 residues. Germline V gene lookup returns CDR1 SGHAT and CDR2 FQDESV (reference sequence). Trimming took 6 bases from V and 3 from J, leaving 12 bases between them. DNA for the CDR3: TGTGCCAGCAGTTGGGACCAAAACTACGAGCAGTACTTC. It encodes CASSWDQNYEQYF.

The chain uses TRBV11-2 and TRBJ2-1, with no clear D. V was clipped by 5 bases and J by 8 bases, with 10 bases between them. This CDR3 comprises 12 residues. The germline V gene has CDR1 SGHAT and CDR2 FQNNGV. CDR3 protein: CASSTPLYEQFF. The DNA for the CDR3 is TGTGCCAGCAGCACCCCTCTGTATGAGCAGTTCTTC.

J is TRBJ2-3 and V is TRBV5-6; D is undetermined. The CDR3 is 12 residues long. V shed 6 bases and J shed 4 bases, with 9 bases lying between them. Germline CDR1 is SGHDT and CDR2 is YYEEEE. CDR3: CASIFDADTQYF. In DNA, the CDR3 is TGTGCCAGCATCTTCGACGCAGATACGCAGTATTTT.

The V gene is TRBV11-2, the J gene TRBJ2-5, with D maybe TRBD1 (5 bases). V lost 4 bases, J lost 2 bases, and 11 bases lay in between. The CDR3 has 14 residues. Germline V gives CDR1 SGHAT, CDR2 FQNNGV. CDR3 nucleotides: TGTGCCAGCAGCTCGTCGACAGCACAAGAGACCCAGTACTTC. This translates into CASSSSTAQETQYF.

V is TRBV7-3 and J is TRBJ2-1, with D unresolved. CDR1 SGHTA and CDR2 FQGTGA come from the germline V gene. V shed 1 base and J shed 5 bases, with 6 bases lying between them. The CDR3 is 13 residues long. Here the CDR3 DNA reads TGTGCCAGCAGCTTAAATCGAAACAATGAGCAGTTCTTC. This translates into CASSLNRNNEQFF.

The chain joins TRBV11-2 to TRBJ2-3; 8 nucleotides line up with TRBD2. Germline CDR1 is SGHAT and CDR2 is FQNNGV. With V trimmed by 3 bases and J by 4 bases, 6 bases remained unmatched. The CDR3 totals 15 residues. CDR3 DNA: TGTGCCAGCAGCTTTGCTAGCGGGTTCGCAGATACGCAGTATTTT. The encoded protein is CASSFASGFADTQYF.

V is TRBV30 and J is TRBJ2-3, with no clear D. The V end lost 3 bases, the J end lost 4 bases, and 11 bases lay between the germline ends. Per the germline V gene, CDR1 is GTSNPN and CDR2 is SVGIG (reference sequence). The CDR3 runs 13 residues. The CDR3 DNA is TGTGCCTGGAGGTATGGGGTGGCAGATACGCAGTATTTT. This sequence encodes CAWRYGVADTQYF.

A note on this clonotype: Sequence at one end of the junction differs from germline and may be a read error. V and J are TRBV12-3 or TRBV12-4 and TRBJ1-1, with 8 nucleotides matching TRBD1. The CDR3 runs to 15 residues. CDR3 in DNA: TGTGCTAGCAGTTTAATCAGGGGGCGCGTCACTGAAGCTATCTTT. This codes for CASSLIRGRVTEAIF.